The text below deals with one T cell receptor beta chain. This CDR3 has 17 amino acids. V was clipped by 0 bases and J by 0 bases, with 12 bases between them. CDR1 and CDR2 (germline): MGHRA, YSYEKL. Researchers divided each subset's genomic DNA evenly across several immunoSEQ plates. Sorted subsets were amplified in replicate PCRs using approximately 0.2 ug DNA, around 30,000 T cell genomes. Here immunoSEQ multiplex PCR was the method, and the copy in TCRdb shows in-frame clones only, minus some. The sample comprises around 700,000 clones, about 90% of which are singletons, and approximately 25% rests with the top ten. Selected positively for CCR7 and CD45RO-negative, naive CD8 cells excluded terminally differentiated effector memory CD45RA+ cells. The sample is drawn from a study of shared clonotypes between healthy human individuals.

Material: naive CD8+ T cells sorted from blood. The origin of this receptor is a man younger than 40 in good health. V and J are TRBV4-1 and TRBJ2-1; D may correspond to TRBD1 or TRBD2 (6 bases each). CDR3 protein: CASSQEGSGASYNEQFF. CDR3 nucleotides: TGCGCCAGCAGCCAAGAGGGTTCGGGGGCCTCCTACAATGAGCAGTTCTTC.